Listed here is a single TCR beta chain. What it binds is unknown. These data belong to a study of cytomegalovirus exposure and HLA in healthy donors. The study, taken as a whole, reports: First-cohort TCR clusters tended to co-occur in the approximately 130 validation repertoires, a later analysis found. TCR sequences were mostly rare, though some public TCRs occurred in many donors. Overall, some 160 TCR beta chains were annotated as cytomegalovirus-associated.

Germline V lookup: CDR1 SQVTM, CDR2 ANQGSEA. V lost 4 bases and J lost 3, with 12 bases in between. The CDR3 covers 13 residues. The donors were members of the validation cohort comprising 100 to 150 subjects, separate from the roughly 700-subject first cohort. The method was immunoSEQ multiplex PCR; TCRdb's version includes in-frame clones alone and lacks a portion of them. The table has some 320,000 clones, around 90% seen once. The sequence derives from a woman younger than 45 in good health and CMV-seropositive. The rearrangement links TRBV29-1 to TRBJ1-2, with D unresolved. Sequenced material: PBMCs. This CDR3 is CSVAQVVDYGYTF. Here the CDR3 DNA reads TGCAGCGTTGCCCAGGTCGTTGACTATGGCTACACCTTC.